This is a list of T cell receptor beta chains from one sample in a study of T-cell reconstitution after alpha-beta-depleted transplantation in children. TCRdb itself ran the PCR reads through MiXCR, one entry per CDR3 protein. This table holds around 490,000 distinct CDR3 sequences, over 10% found once. Sequences were derived from PBMCs, mostly from graft donor cells, sampled 180 days after TCRalphabeta/CD19-depleted stem cell transplant. The receptors come from a female patient aged 2-9 years who had a stem cell transplant for aplastic anemia, so the T cells may come from the graft donor. CDR3s include the opening cysteine and the closing phenylalanine or tryptophan. Each record gives: clone size, V gene, D gene, J gene, CDR3 protein, CDR3 DNA. A D gene is named only where the DNA matches it firmly. The listing skips clone size in some rows; elsewhere it reads once, few, many or a size class.

many	TRBV7-2	NA	TRBJ1-5	CASSLVGTSRDQPQHF	TGTGCCAGCAGCTTAGTCGGCACTTCACGGGACCAGCCCCAGCATTTT
NA	TRBV20-1	NA	TRBJ1-2	CSARDTSLHGYTF	TGCAGTGCTAGAGATACCAGTTTACATGGCTACACCTTC
NA	TRBV6-2/TRBV6-3	NA	TRBJ2-3	CASSWGPAGTDTQYF	TGTGCCAGCAGTTGGGGACCGGCCGGCACAGATACGCAGTATTTT
NA	TRBV29-1	TRBD1	TRBJ1-1	CSVGQVNTEAFF	TGCAGCGTAGGACAGGTGAACACTGAAGCTTTCTTT
NA	TRBV3-1	TRBD2	TRBJ2-7	CACSQDPASGSVVTYEQYF	TGTGCCTGCAGCCAAGATCCAGCTAGCGGGAGTGTTGTAACCTACGAGCAGTACTTC
few	TRBV3-1	NA	TRBJ2-5	CASSQGRGPQETQYF	TGTGCCAGCAGCCAAGGCCGGGGGCCTCAAGAGACCCAGTACTTC
NA	TRBV13	TRBD1	TRBJ2-5	CASSLGGGRKTQYF	TGTGCCAGCAGCTTAGGAGGGGGCCGGAAGACCCAGTACTTC
few	TRBV27	NA	TRBJ1-1	CASSLKPPGAGTEAFF	TGTGCCAGCAGTTTAAAACCCCCGGGGGCCGGTACTGAAGCTTTCTTT
few	TRBV12-3/TRBV12-4	TRBD2	TRBJ2-1	CASSLRGGIYNEQFF	TGTGCCAGCAGTTTAAGGGGAGGGATCTACAATGAGCAGTTCTTC
many	TRBV27	NA	TRBJ2-1	CASSQGRGYNEQFF	TGTGCCAGCAGTCAAGGGAGGGGGTACAATGAGCAGTTCTTC
NA	TRBV25-1	TRBD2	TRBJ2-1	CASSESPSGSMGNEQFF	TGTGCCAGCAGTGAATCGCCTAGCGGGAGTATGGGCAATGAGCAGTTCTTC
NA	TRBV5-6	TRBD1	TRBJ1-1	CASSRLAGGRLGYTEAFF	TGTGCCAGCAGCCGGTTGGCAGGGGGCCGGTTAGGGTACACTGAAGCTTTCTTT
few	TRBV20-1	NA	TRBJ2-5	CSAGQRETQYF	TGCAGTGCTGGACAGAGGGAGACCCAGTACTTC
few	TRBV27	TRBD2	TRBJ2-3	CASSSPLAALTDTQYF	TGTGCCAGCAGTTCCCCACTAGCGGCGCTGACAGATACGCAGTATTTT
many	TRBV5-1	NA	TRBJ2-3	CASSLGRADTQYF	TGCGCCAGCAGCTTGGGAAGGGCAGATACGCAGTATTTT
many	TRBV6-5	TRBD1	TRBJ1-2	CASTLTGQGPYYGYTF	TGTGCCAGCACTTTAACTGGACAGGGCCCCTATTATGGCTACACCTTC
NA	TRBV7-2	NA	TRBJ1-5	CASSLGAGWNQPQHF	TGTGCCAGCAGCTTAGGTGCAGGGTGGAATCAGCCCCAGCATTTT
NA	TRBV11-3	TRBD1	TRBJ1-2	CASSQNPGTVYGYTF	TGTGCCAGCAGCCAAAATCCCGGGACAGTCTATGGCTACACCTTC
NA	TRBV5-1	NA	TRBJ2-7	CASSSIDSVYEQYF	TGCGCCAGCAGTTCTATAGACAGTGTCTACGAGCAGTACTTC
few	TRBV7-9	NA	TRBJ1-3	CASSLTDTIYF	TGTGCCAGCAGCTTAACTGACACCATATATTTT
NA	TRBV7-3	TRBD2	TRBJ2-2	CASTFSGTTGELFF	TGTGCCAGCACCTTTAGCGGGACGACCGGGGAGCTGTTTTTT
NA	TRBV20-1	NA	TRBJ1-3	CSARPRDMGLYF	TGCAGTGCCAGACCAAGGGACATGGGGCTATATTTT
few	TRBV4-1	NA	TRBJ1-2	CASSQPQGTGRANYGYTF	TGCGCCAGCAGCCAACCACAGGGAACGGGTAGGGCTAACTATGGCTACACCTTC
NA	TRBV19	NA	TRBJ2-2	CASSIFAGTGELFF	TGTGCCAGTAGTATTTTCGCCGGCACCGGGGAGCTGTTTTTT
NA	TRBV29-1	NA	TRBJ1-2	CSGTWGSNYGYTF	TGCAGCGGAACCTGGGGGTCTAACTATGGCTACACCTTC
NA	TRBV19	TRBD1	TRBJ1-5	CASTDRSSTDTQHF	TGTGCCAGTACGGACAGGTCTAGCACAGATACGCAGCATTTT
few	TRBV6-1	NA	TRBJ2-7	CASSQGARDGAYEQYF	TGTGCCAGCAGTCAGGGTGCCCGGGACGGAGCCTACGAGCAGTACTTC
NA	TRBV6-2/TRBV6-3	NA	TRBJ2-1	CASSYSHRIYEQFF	TGTGCCAGCAGTTACTCGCACAGGATCTATGAGCAGTTCTTC
NA	TRBV7-2	TRBD1	TRBJ1-4	CASTPGTGVNEKLFF	TGTGCCAGCACCCCCGGGACAGGGGTCAATGAAAAACTGTTTTTT
NA	TRBV20-1	TRBD2	TRBJ2-1	CSARDLTSGIYSNEQFF	TGCAGTGCTAGAGATCTGACTAGCGGGATATATTCCAATGAGCAGTTCTTC
few	TRBV6-2/TRBV6-3	NA	TRBJ1-5	CASSRLGGRRQPQHF	TGTGCCAGCAGTCGCCTTGGGGGGCGAAGGCAGCCCCAGCATTTT
NA	TRBV5-1	NA	TRBJ1-2	CASSLAINYGYTF	TGCGCCAGCAGCTTGGCCATTAACTATGGCTACACCTTC
NA	TRBV11-2	NA	TRBJ1-1	CASSIRRTVNTEAFF	TGTGCCAGCAGCATACGTCGGACGGTGAACACTGAAGCTTTCTTT
many	TRBV7-9	NA	TRBJ2-2	CASSLTDTGELFF	TGTGCCAGCAGCTTAACAGACACCGGGGAGCTGTTTTTT
few	TRBV7-9	TRBD2	TRBJ2-1	CASSLVGLGANEQFF	TGTGCCAGCAGTTTAGTGGGACTAGGGGCCAATGAGCAGTTCTTC
NA	TRBV20-1	TRBD2	TRBJ2-7	CSARAGVDYEQYF	TGCAGTGCTAGGGCGGGGGTCGACTACGAGCAGTACTTC
NA	TRBV18	NA	TRBJ2-3	CASSPKYQGLHQYF	TGTGCCAGCTCACCAAAGTATCAGGGACTCCACCAGTATTTT
few	TRBV5-5	TRBD1	TRBJ2-5	CASSLSAGGGETQYF	TGTGCCAGCAGCTTGTCGGCAGGGGGCGGGGAGACCCAGTACTTC
few	TRBV20-1	TRBD2	TRBJ2-1	CSAAGSGRFDEQFF	TGCAGTGCAGCGGGCAGCGGGAGGTTCGATGAGCAGTTCTTC
few	TRBV9	TRBD1	TRBJ2-1	CASSVGQGKSHNEQFF	TGTGCCAGCAGCGTAGGACAGGGCAAGTCCCACAATGAGCAGTTCTTC
NA	TRBV29-1	NA	TRBJ1-6	CSACAGHNSPLHF	TGCAGCGCCTGTGCGGGGCATAATTCACCCCTCCACTTT
many	TRBV5-5	TRBD1	TRBJ2-6	CASSFLQGESSGANVLTF	TGTGCCAGCAGCTTCCTACAGGGGGAGAGCTCTGGGGCCAACGTCCTGACTTTC
NA	TRBV27	NA	TRBJ2-7	CASRHFLGSYEQYF	TGTGCCAGCAGACACTTCCTAGGCTCCTACGAGCAGTACTTC
NA	TRBV25-1	TRBD2	TRBJ2-5	CASSSPGGQGYVLAGGPETQYF	TGTGCCAGCAGCAGCCCCGGAGGACAGGGCTACGTTTTAGCGGGAGGGCCAGAGACCCAGTACTTC
NA	TRBV11-1	NA	TRBJ2-1	CASSLAGRSEQFF	TGTGCCAGCAGCTTAGCGGGGAGGAGTGAGCAGTTCTTC
few	TRBV28	NA	TRBJ2-7	CASSPAWGPAPEQYF	TGTGCCAGCAGTCCCGCCTGGGGCCCTGCCCCCGAGCAGTACTTC
NA	TRBV30	NA	TRBJ2-7	CAWTLRREQYF	TGTGCCTGGACCCTCCGGCGCGAGCAGTACTTC
few	TRBV29-1	NA	TRBJ2-1	CSVPGQDPSYNEQFF	TGCAGCGTCCCAGGGCAGGACCCATCCTACAATGAGCAGTTCTTC
NA	TRBV4-2	TRBD2	TRBJ2-1	CASSQDSRGGRNNEQFF	TGTGCCAGCAGCCAAGATAGTCGCGGCGGGAGGAACAATGAGCAGTTCTTC
NA	TRBV25-1	NA	TRBJ2-3	CASSEPYSTATQYF	TGTGCCAGCAGTGAGCCCTACTCGACAGCAACGCAGTATTTT
few	TRBV7-2	NA	TRBJ2-7	CASSLELLHEQYF	TGTGCCAGCAGCTTAGAGCTGCTCCACGAGCAGTACTTC
NA	TRBV11-3	NA	TRBJ2-2	CASSYPPGSGELFF	TGTGCCAGCAGCTACCCTCCGGGGTCCGGGGAGCTGTTTTTT
few	TRBV29-1	NA	TRBJ2-7	CSVEEGPYEQYF	TGCAGCGTTGAAGAGGGGCCCTACGAGCAGTACTTC
NA	TRBV5-1	TRBD2	TRBJ2-2	CASSLLYGLAGGTGELFF	TGCGCCAGCAGCTTGCTTTACGGACTAGCGGGAGGTACCGGGGAGCTGTTTTTT
NA	TRBV28	TRBD1	TRBJ1-6	CASTSDRLNSPLHF	TGTGCCAGCACCTCGGACAGGCTTAATTCACCCCTCCACTTT